A selection of T cell receptor beta chains follows, all from one sample in a study of identical twins. TCRdb redid the calling of the 5' RACE reads with MiXCR, one entry per CDR3 protein. The sample carries 1.5 million to 2 million distinct CDR3 sequences, roughly 35% recorded once. The sequenced sample consisted of cord blood. These receptors were obtained from a newborn girl in good health. The CDR3 runs from the conserved cysteine through the conserved F or W. A D gene is named only where the DNA matches it firmly. Only part of the rows carry a size: once, few, many, or a class if the clone is expanded.

v_gene	d_gene	abundance	j_gene	CDR3aa	CDR3nt
TRBV10-1	.	.	TRBJ1-2	CASRVRQNYGCTF	TGCGCCAGCAGGGTTCGTCAGAACTATGGCTGCACCTTC
TRBV13	.	.	TRBJ1-2	CASSLYGSGGYGYTF	TGTGCCAGCAGCTTATACGGATCGGGGGGCTATGGCTACACCTTC
TRBV20-1	.	.	TRBJ2-1	CSARSRAYNEQFF	TGCAGTGCTAGATCCAGGGCCTACAATGAGCAGTTCTTC
TRBV20-1	.	few	TRBJ2-7	CSARDSKDRTGYEQYF	TGCAGTGCTAGAGATTCAAAGGACCGTACAGGCTACGAGCAGTACTTC
TRBV3-1	TRBD2	.	TRBJ2-1	CASSQETAGAAYEQFF	TGTGCCAGCAGCCAAGAAACAGCGGGAGCCGCCTACGAGCAGTTCTTC
TRBV25-1	TRBD1	.	TRBJ2-6	CASSPLDRGISGANVLTF	TGTGCCAGCAGTCCCCTCGACAGGGGGATCTCTGGGGCCAACGTCCTGACTTTC
TRBV4-2	TRBD1	.	TRBJ2-1	CASSQPTGYEQFF	TGTGCCAGCAGCCAACCGACAGGGTATGAGCAGTTCTTC
TRBV3-1	TRBD2	.	TRBJ2-2	CASSNSGLAGSGELFF	TGTGCCAGCAGCAACTCGGGACTAGCCGGGAGCGGGGAGCTGTTTTTT
TRBV6-1	.	.	TRBJ1-5	CASSEFGAWQPQHF	TGTGCCAGCAGTGAATTTGGGGCATGGCAGCCCCAGCATTTT
TRBV28	.	.	TRBJ2-7	CASSEGGMGSYNEQYF	TGTGCCAGCAGTGAAGGGGGGATGGGCTCCTACAATGAGCAGTACTTC
TRBV20-1	TRBD1	few	TRBJ2-7	CSARPRTGISYNEQYF	TGCAGTGCCCGTCCTAGGACAGGGATCTCCTACAATGAGCAGTACTTC
TRBV6-1	.	few	TRBJ2-1	CASTRASVYNEQFF	TGTGCCAGCACCCGGGCTAGCGTATACAATGAGCAGTTCTTC
TRBV4-2	.	once	TRBJ1-1	CASSRRDGTEAFF	TGTGCCAGCAGCCGCCGGGACGGCACTGAAGCTTTCTTT
TRBV9	.	once	TRBJ2-2	CASSVVPWGTGELFF	TGTGCCAGCAGCGTAGTTCCCTGGGGCACCGGGGAGCTGTTTTTT
TRBV9	.	few	TRBJ2-3	CASSSRSSEDTQYF	TGTGCCAGCAGCTCCCGGAGTAGCGAAGATACGCAGTATTTT
TRBV28	.	.	TRBJ1-1	CASSQGVPEAFF	TGTGCCAGCAGCCAGGGTGTCCCTGAAGCTTTCTTT
TRBV20-1	TRBD2	.	TRBJ2-1	CSANLPRLAGAVNEQFF	TGCAGTGCTAATCTACCGCGTCTAGCGGGAGCGGTAAATGAGCAGTTCTTC
TRBV29-1	TRBD1	many	TRBJ2-7	CSATGTGAYEQYF	TGCAGCGCGACCGGGACAGGAGCCTACGAGCAGTACTTC
TRBV20-1	TRBD2	few	TRBJ2-1	CSAREYRTESGRANEQFF	TGCAGTGCTAGAGAGTACCGGACAGAAAGCGGGAGAGCGAATGAGCAGTTCTTC
TRBV5-1	.	few	TRBJ2-1	CASSLEVFPYNEQFF	TGCGCCAGCAGCTTGGAGGTATTCCCCTACAATGAGCAGTTCTTC
TRBV6-1	.	.	TRBJ2-5	CASSEVAAETQYF	TGTGCCAGCAGTGAGGTTGCGGCGGAGACCCAGTACTTC
TRBV3-1	TRBD2	.	TRBJ2-3	CASSGLAVGTDTQYF	TGTGCCAGCAGCGGGCTAGCGGTGGGCACAGATACGCAGTATTTT
TRBV20-1	.	few	TRBJ1-6	CSARSPDSSYNSPLHF	TGCAGTGCTCGGTCCCCCGACAGCTCCTATAATTCACCCCTCCACTTT